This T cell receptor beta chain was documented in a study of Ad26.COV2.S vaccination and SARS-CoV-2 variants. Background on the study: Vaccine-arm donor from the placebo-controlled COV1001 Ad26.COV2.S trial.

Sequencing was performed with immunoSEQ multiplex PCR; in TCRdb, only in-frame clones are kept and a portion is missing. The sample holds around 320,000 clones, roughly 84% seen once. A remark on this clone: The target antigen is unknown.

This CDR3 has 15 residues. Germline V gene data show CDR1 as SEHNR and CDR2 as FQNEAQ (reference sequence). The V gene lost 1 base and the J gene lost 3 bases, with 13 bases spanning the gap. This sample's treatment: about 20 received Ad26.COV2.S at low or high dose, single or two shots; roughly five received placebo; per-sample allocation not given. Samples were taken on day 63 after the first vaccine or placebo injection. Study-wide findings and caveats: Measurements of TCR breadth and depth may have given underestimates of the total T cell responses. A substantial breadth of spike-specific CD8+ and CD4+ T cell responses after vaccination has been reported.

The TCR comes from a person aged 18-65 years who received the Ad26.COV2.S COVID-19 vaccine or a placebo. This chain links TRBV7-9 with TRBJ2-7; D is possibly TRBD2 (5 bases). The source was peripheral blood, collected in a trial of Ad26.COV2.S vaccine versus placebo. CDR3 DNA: TGTGCCAGCAGCTTAGGGGGAGTCGCGAACTACGAGCAGTACTTC. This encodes CASSLGGVANYEQYF. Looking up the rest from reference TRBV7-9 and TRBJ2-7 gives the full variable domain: DTGVSQNPRHKITKRGQNVTFRCDPISEHNRLYWYRQTLGQGPEFLTYFQNEAQLEKSRLLSDRFSAERPKGSFSTLEIQRTEQGDSAMYLCASSLGGVANYEQYFGPGTRLTVT.